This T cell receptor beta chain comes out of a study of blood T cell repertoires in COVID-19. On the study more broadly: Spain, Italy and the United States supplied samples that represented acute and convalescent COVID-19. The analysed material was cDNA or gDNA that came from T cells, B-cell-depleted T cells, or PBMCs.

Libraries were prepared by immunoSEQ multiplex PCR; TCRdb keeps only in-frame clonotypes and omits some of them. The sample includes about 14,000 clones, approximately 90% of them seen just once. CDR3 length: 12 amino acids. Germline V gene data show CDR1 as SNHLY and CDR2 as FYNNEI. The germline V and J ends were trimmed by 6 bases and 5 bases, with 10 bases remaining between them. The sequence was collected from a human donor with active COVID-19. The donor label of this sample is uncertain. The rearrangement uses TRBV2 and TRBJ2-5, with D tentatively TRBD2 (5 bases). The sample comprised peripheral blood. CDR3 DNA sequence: TGTGCCAGCAGATTACTAGTGGAGACCCAGTACTTC. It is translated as CASRLLVETQYF.